This TCR beta chain emerged from a study of blood T cell repertoires in COVID-19. In the original processing: Amplified reference gene primers provided the basis for estimating nucleated cell counts. The repertoire was sequenced with immunoSEQ multiplex PCR; TCRdb's copy has only in-frame clones and lacks some. That table gives V, J and clone size, and the DNA gave D and trimming. The data hold roughly 120,000 clones, with 75% to 90% observed a single time. The CDR3 has 13 residues. Germline CDR1 reads SQVTM; CDR2 reads ANQGSEA. Deletions cut 2 bases from V and 3 bases from J, with 10 bases between. This TCR derives from a human donor in a cohort sampled during active COVID-19. Material: peripheral blood. This sequence joins TRBV29-1 and TRBJ2-5; possible D gene TRBD2, 5 bases. The DNA of the CDR3 is TGCAGCGTTGAACTCTGGCGGGAAGAGACCCAGTACTTC. Its protein is CSVELWREETQYF.